The present T cell receptor beta chain was sequenced within a study of metastatic and nonmetastatic thyroid tumors. TCRdb reassembled clones from the PCR reads with MiXCR. The profile shows around 34,000 clones, about a sixth of them singletons. Many counts were recorded for this clone. This CDR3 spans 14 amino acids. Per germline, CDR1 MNHNS and CDR2 SASEGT. Trimming removed 5 bases from V and 12 bases from J; junction bases left unmatched: 11. Every patient underwent thyroid surgery untreated. The sequenced sample was blood. The TCR sequence derives from a female donor with papillary thyroid cancer or a benign thyroid nodule (not recorded which). Some clones in this sample may be carry-over from other donors' samples. The chain has TRBV6-1 and TRBJ1-2, with 11 bases that match TRBD1. CDR3 DNA: TGTGCCAGCAGTCCCGGACAGGGGGCGCAGAAGGACACCTTC. This gives the protein CASSPGQGAQKDTF.